These 5 T cell receptor beta chains came from one sample sequenced in a study of response to subunit inactivated influenza vaccine. TCRdb independently ran MiXCR on the RT-PCR reads; one entry per CDR3 protein. The table includes fewer than 650,000 distinct CDR3 sequences, over 10% detected once. The material was PBMCs from blood, obtained roughly 6 weeks after vaccination. The receptor set was obtained from a man aged 50 to 59 who received an inactivated influenza vaccine.

The CDR3 is CASSGGSGLPREQFF. DNA of the CDR3: TGTGCCAGCAGTGGGGGTAGCGGGCTACCCAGGGAGCAGTTCTTC. This chain connects TRBV6-2 or TRBV6-3 to TRBJ2-1, with TRBD2 identical over 7 bases. Germline values: CDR1 MNHEY, CDR2 SVGEGT. V shed 5 bases, J shed 10 bases, and the junction held 14 bases outside the gene matches. This CDR3 is 15 amino acids long.

This clonotype appeared a few times. The genes are TRBV24-1 and TRBJ2-1; 7 positions agree with TRBD1. The CDR3 extends over 17 amino acids. V lost 4 bases and J lost 3; bases outside the gene matches: 11. Germline V gene data show CDR1 as KGHDR and CDR2 as SFDVKD. CDR3 in amino acids: CATSEPRNRGFYNEQFF. CDR3 coding DNA: TGTGCCACCAGTGAACCTCGGAACAGGGGCTTCTACAATGAGCAGTTCTTC.

V and J are TRBV7-3 and TRBJ2-1; tentatively, D is TRBD1 (6 bases). CDR1 is SGHTA, CDR2 FQGTGA, per germline. V lost 5 bases, J lost 5 bases, and 16 bases lay in between. CDR3 size: 15 residues. This CDR3 reads CASSPGTPINNEQFF. In DNA, the CDR3 is TGTGCCAGCAGCCCCGGGACACCGATCAACAATGAGCAGTTCTTC.

This clonotype was seen a single time. The chain has TRBV4-3 and TRBJ2-1; 11 positions agree with TRBD2. The CDR3 spans 18 residues. V lost 0 bases to trimming and J lost 10 bases; unmatched junction nucleotides: 14. Germline V gene lookup returns CDR1 LGHNA and CDR2 YSLEER. For the CDR3, the DNA is TGCGCCAGCAGCCAAGACCCTCGGGGTAGCGGGGGGGGTCAAGAGCAGTTCTTC. Translation gives CASSQDPRGSGGGQEQFF.

This clonotype was seen more than once but under ten times. The chain links TRBV12-3 or TRBV12-4 to TRBJ1-6; D call uncertain. The length of the CDR3 is 13 residues. V was pared by 3 bases and J by 9 bases, with 9 bases between. CDR3 in amino acids: CASSLAYGSPLHF. The CDR3 DNA follows: TGTGCCAGCAGTTTGGCGTATGGTTCACCCCTCCACTTT.